The entry below describes one T cell receptor beta chain. Its antigen remains undetermined. Compared with germline, one end of the junction differs, possibly owing to a read error. The germline V gene supplies CDR1 SGHTA and CDR2 FQGTGA. Taken from cysteine to phenylalanine, the CDR3 has 14 residues. Left in the record is the CDR3 DNA by itself, 42 bases read in frame from the first base. The data derive from a study of T-cell memory formation after mild COVID-19 listed by TCRdb under 2021. Describing the broader study: Most TCR sequence clusters were specific to one of the two donors. Two young, previously healthy adult volunteers made up the cohort, one male and one female. In two donors, T-cell clones that expanded and contracted after mild COVID-19 were tracked by sequencing TCRalpha and TCRbeta repertoires over time.

The run used an Illumina NovaSeq 6000. cDNA libraries for TCRalpha and TCRbeta were prepared by 5'RACE using constant-segment primers, with sample barcodes and unique molecular identifiers added. Trizol reagent was used to extract RNA from every sample. The libraries were amplified in two PCR steps, and the second step added a second sample barcode and Illumina TruSeq adapters. Sequencing of the libraries was done on an Illumina NovaSeq, producing 2 x 150 bp paired-end reads. The authors processed their data as follows. Reads were demultiplexed and collapsed into UMI-guided consensus sequences with migec v1.2.7. With mixcr v2.1.11, UMI consensuses were aligned to TRA and TRB V and J templates and assembled into clonotypes. A clonotype was counted as expanded or contracted only if both edgeR and NoisET called the change significant, with noise models trained on biological replicates. For edgeR calls, the cutoffs were a false discovery rate-adjusted p below 0.01 and a log2 fold-change threshold of 1. As an exploratory analysis of dynamics, PCA with hierarchical clustering was applied to max-normalized trajectories of the 1000 most abundant clonotypes. Each responding clone was given a CD4 or CD8 phenotype based on the CD4+ and CD8+ repertoires, which had been sequenced separately. TCRdb reworked the public reads: Q25 trimming with fastp, MiXCR clone assembly, productive beta chains retained. Every distinct CDR3 protein forms one entry, paired with its most common genes and DNA. The authors' filters were not applied to this entry. The sample includes about 270,000 distinct CDR3 sequences, with roughly 17% observed a single time. In total, the top ten clones hold more than 20% of the sample.

Ficoll-Paque density gradient centrifugation was the method used to isolate PBMCs. The paper as a whole reports these results and caveats: Contracting CD4+ clones were found mainly in CM and EM memory subsets, while CD8+ clones were enriched in EMRA. Only a couple of mild cases were covered by the study, and larger cohorts that include severe cases with pre-infection samples were considered necessary. The second-wave clones that peaked on day 37 were not confirmed to be SARS-CoV-2 specific. Some responding clones were detected in pre-infection memory, suggesting pre-existing cross-reactive memory T cells joined the SARS-CoV-2 response. Balanced CD4/CD8 phenotypes were observed for clones contracting from day 15 to 85, whereas a bias towards CD4+ was observed for a second wave of clones expanding from day 15 to 37.

The sample consisted of PBMCs or a T cell subset sorted from them (not recorded which). The clonotype originates from a man between 18 and 29 years old who had mild COVID-19 (a few samples of this study predate the infection). The sample titles of this study are shuffled in the database, so cell type and time point are left out; the donor was told from shared clones. The chain was built from TRBV7-3 and TRBJ2-3, with the D gene not confidently named. The encoded CDR3 is CASGLELFTDTQYF. The nucleotide sequence reads TGTGCCAGCGGCTTGGAGCTTTTCACAGATACGCAGTATTTT.